The clone carrying this T cell receptor beta chain was picked up one time. What it binds is not known. The source of the sample is a study of brain T cells in children with intractable seizures. Overall study findings and caveats: HCMV serostatus was not known, and viral specificity came from CDR3 similarity only. Clones missing pre-surgery may reflect undersampling of that blood sample.

Clones were sequenced by immunoSEQ multiplex PCR, and TCRdb holds only the in-frame ones, with some missing. The table records about 350,000 clones, over 90% of them present only once. Time point denoted: blood from clinic visit 5 months post-surgery; TSC patient then seizure free. Sequencing was limited to surgery cases with top T cell transcript signatures in brain tissue. Pre-surgery treatment included at least one anti-epileptic drug. With V trimmed by 11 bases and J by 6 bases, 2 bases remained unmatched. CDR1 and CDR2 (germline): ENHRY, SYGVKD. This CDR3 is 11 amino acids long. Specimen: peripheral blood, collected about 5 months after surgery. The rearrangement uses TRBV10-3 and TRBJ2-2, with TRBD1 identical over 8 bases. The sequence came from a boy in the first two years of life with tuberous sclerosis and intractable seizures. The CDR3 DNA reads as TGTGCCTCCAGGGGGCCCGGGGAGCTGTTTTTT. Translated: CASRGPGELFF.